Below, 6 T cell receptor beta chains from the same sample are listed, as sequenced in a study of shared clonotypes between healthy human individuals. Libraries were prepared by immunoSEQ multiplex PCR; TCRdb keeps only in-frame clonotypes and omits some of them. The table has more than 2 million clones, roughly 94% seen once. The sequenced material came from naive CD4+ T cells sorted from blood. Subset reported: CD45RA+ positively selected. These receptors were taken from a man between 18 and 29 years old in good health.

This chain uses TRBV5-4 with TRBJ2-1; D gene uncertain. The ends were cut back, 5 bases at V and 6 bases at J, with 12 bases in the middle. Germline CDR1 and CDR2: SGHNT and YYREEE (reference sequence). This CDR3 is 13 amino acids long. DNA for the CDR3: TGTGCCAGCAGGCAGATGGTGGGCAATGAGCAGTTCTTC. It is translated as CASRQMVGNEQFF.

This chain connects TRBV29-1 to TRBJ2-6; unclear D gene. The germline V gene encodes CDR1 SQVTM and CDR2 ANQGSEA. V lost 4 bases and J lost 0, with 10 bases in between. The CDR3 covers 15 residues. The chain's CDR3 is CSVAVGVSGANVLTF. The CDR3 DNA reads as TGCAGCGTTGCGGTAGGAGTCTCTGGGGCCAACGTCCTGACTTTC.

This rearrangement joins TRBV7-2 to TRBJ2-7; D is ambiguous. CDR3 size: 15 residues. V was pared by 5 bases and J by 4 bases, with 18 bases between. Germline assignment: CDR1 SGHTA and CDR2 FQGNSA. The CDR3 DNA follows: TGTGCCAGCAGCCCATGGACCCCATCTCCTTACGAGCAGTACTTC. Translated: CASSPWTPSPYEQYF.

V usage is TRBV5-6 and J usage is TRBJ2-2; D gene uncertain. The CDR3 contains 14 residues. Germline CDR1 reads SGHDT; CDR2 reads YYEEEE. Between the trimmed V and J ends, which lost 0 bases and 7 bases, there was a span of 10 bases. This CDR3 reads CASSLDPPYGELFF. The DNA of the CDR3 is TGTGCCAGCAGCTTGGACCCTCCGTACGGGGAGCTGTTTTTT.

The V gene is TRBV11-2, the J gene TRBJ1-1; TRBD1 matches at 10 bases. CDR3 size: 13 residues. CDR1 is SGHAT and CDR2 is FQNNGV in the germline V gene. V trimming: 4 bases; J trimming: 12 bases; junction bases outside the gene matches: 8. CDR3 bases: TGTGCCAGCAGCTCGAGGGGGACAGGGGCGCCTTTCTTT. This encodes CASSSRGTGAPFF.

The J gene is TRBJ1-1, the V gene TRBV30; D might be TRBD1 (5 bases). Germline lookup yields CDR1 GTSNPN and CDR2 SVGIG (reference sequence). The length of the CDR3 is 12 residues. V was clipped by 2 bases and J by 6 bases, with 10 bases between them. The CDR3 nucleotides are TGTGCCTGGAGTCCGCGGGGGGCTGAAGCTTTCTTT. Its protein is CAWSPRGAEAFF.